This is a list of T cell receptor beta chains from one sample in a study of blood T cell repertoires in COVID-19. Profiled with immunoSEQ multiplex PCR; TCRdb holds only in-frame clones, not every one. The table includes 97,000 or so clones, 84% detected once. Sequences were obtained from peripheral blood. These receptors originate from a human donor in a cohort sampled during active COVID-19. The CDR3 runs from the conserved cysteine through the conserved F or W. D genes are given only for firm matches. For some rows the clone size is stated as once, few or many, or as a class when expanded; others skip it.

CASSPQQGEFSYEQYF TGTGCCAGCTCACCACAACAGGGGGAGTTCTCCTACGAGCAGTACTTC TRBJ2-7 TRBV18 . TRBD1
CASCFQEDNEQFF TGTGCCAGCTGCTTCCAAGAGGACAATGAGCAGTTCTTC TRBJ2-1 TRBV5-4 . .
CSVVGEYQETQYF TGCAGCGTTGTTGGGGAGTACCAAGAGACCCAGTACTTC TRBJ2-5 TRBV29-1 . .
CASSSETGGLRAEAFF TGTGCCAGCAGCTCAGAGACAGGGGGCTTACGGGCTGAAGCTTTCTTT TRBJ1-1 TRBV7-2 . TRBD1
CASSSRGLEETQYF TGTGCCAGCAGTTCCAGGGGGCTTGAAGAGACCCAGTACTTC TRBJ2-5 TRBV27 . TRBD1
CASSRTGLIGYTF TGTGCCAGCAGTCGGACAGGGCTTATTGGCTACACCTTC TRBJ1-2 TRBV12-3/TRBV12-4 . TRBD1
CASTDNTQGHSYNEQFF TGTGCCAGTACCGACAACACCCAGGGGCACTCCTACAATGAGCAGTTCTTC TRBJ2-1 TRBV19 . .
CASGQGQETQYF TGTGCCAGCGGACAGGGACAAGAGACCCAGTACTTC TRBJ2-5 TRBV19 . TRBD1
CASVRQGSNQPQHF TGTGCCAGTGTGAGACAGGGGAGCAATCAGCCCCAGCATTTT TRBJ1-5 TRBV2 once TRBD1
CASSFAGATNEKLFF TGCGCCAGCAGCTTTGCAGGCGCAACTAATGAAAAACTGTTTTTT TRBJ1-4 TRBV5-1 . .
CASSFFGTGEEEQYF TGTGCCAGCAGCTTCTTCGGGACAGGGGAAGAAGAGCAGTACTTC TRBJ2-7 TRBV7-2 once TRBD1
CASSYRAAGGYGYTF TGTGCCAGCAGTTACCGGGCCGCAGGGGGCTATGGCTACACCTTC TRBJ1-2 TRBV6-5 . TRBD1
CASSLALGTGSYEQYF TGTGCCAGCAGCTTAGCGCTCGGGACAGGATCCTACGAGCAGTACTTC TRBJ2-7 TRBV7-9 . TRBD1
CASSVADTEAFF TGTGCCAGCAGTGTGGCGGACACTGAAGCTTTCTTT TRBJ1-1 TRBV2 . .
CASSLPGNEKLFF TGTGCCAGCAGCTTACCAGGGAATGAAAAACTGTTTTTT TRBJ1-4 TRBV7-6 once .
CASSVRRRGGHTEAFF TGTGCCAGCAGTGTGAGGCGACGAGGAGGTCACACTGAAGCTTTCTTT TRBJ1-1 TRBV2 . .
CASSPRGDSPTDTQYF TGTGCCAGCAGCCCAAGGGGGGACAGCCCCACAGATACGCAGTATTTT TRBJ2-3 TRBV11-3 . .
CASSQGPRGRGTQYF TGTGCCAGCAGCCAAGGTCCCAGGGGGCGAGGGACCCAGTACTTC TRBJ2-5 TRBV3-1/TRBV3-2 once TRBD1
CASSQEGQGSSYEQYF TGTGCCAGCAGCCAAGAAGGACAGGGCAGCTCCTACGAGCAGTACTTC TRBJ2-7 TRBV3-1/TRBV3-2 . TRBD1
CASSFSGTNYGYTF TGTGCCAGCAGCTTTTCCGGGACAAACTATGGCTACACCTTC TRBJ1-2 TRBV5-4 few .
CASSPLPAVGPDTQYF TGTGCCAGCAGCCCTCTCCCTGCGGTGGGTCCCGATACGCAGTATTTT TRBJ2-3 TRBV9 . .
CASRGEVNLNQPQHF TGTGCCAGCAGGGGGGAGGTGAATTTAAATCAGCCCCAGCATTTT TRBJ1-5 TRBV6-5 . .
CASSTRDRLGGNQPQHF TGTGCCAGTAGTACCCGCGACAGGCTGGGGGGCAATCAGCCCCAGCATTTT TRBJ1-5 TRBV19 . .
CASRTSGETNEQFF TGTGCCAGCAGAACTAGCGGGGAAACCAATGAGCAGTTCTTC TRBJ2-1 TRBV7-2 . TRBD2
CASSRQGNTEAFF TGTGCCAGCAGCAGACAGGGAAACACTGAAGCTTTCTTT TRBJ1-1 TRBV2 . TRBD1
CASRSPRGADEQYF TGTGCCAGCAGAAGCCCCCGGGGGGCCGACGAGCAGTACTTC TRBJ2-7 TRBV6-5 . .
CASSQDWGSGQGPLNTEAFF TGCGCCAGCAGCCAAGATTGGGGCAGTGGACAGGGGCCCCTAAACACTGAAGCTTTCTTT TRBJ1-1 TRBV4-3 . TRBD1
CASSPAKGHSKGELFF TGTGCCAGCAGCCCGGCAAAAGGACACTCGAAAGGGGAGCTGTTTTTT TRBJ2-2 TRBV9 . .
CASTRGQTESPLHF TGTGCCAGCACCCGCGGACAGACGGAGTCACCCCTCCACTTT TRBJ1-6 TRBV9 . .
CASSFIQGLNSPLHF TGTGCCAGCAGCTTTATACAGGGGCTTAATTCACCCCTCCACTTT TRBJ1-6 TRBV5-5 . TRBD1
CASSKGGRTEGSSYNSPLHF TGTGCCAGCAGCAAAGGGGGTCGGACAGAGGGGAGCTCCTATAATTCACCCCTCCACTTT TRBJ1-6 TRBV21-1 once .
CASSQELTTEAFF TGCGCCAGCAGCCAGGAACTGACCACTGAAGCTTTCTTT TRBJ1-1 TRBV5-1 . .
CASSPQGDGYTF TGTGCCAGCTCACCACAGGGGGATGGCTACACCTTC TRBJ1-2 TRBV18 . .
CATRGQGVITEAFF TGTGCCACCAGGGGGCAGGGTGTGATCACTGAAGCTTTCTTT TRBJ1-1 TRBV5-5 . TRBD1
CASGTTATNEKLFF TGTGCCAGCGGTACGACAGCAACTAATGAAAAACTGTTTTTT TRBJ1-4 TRBV27 once .
CASRVLGTEAFF TGTGCCAGCAGGGTACTCGGCACTGAAGCTTTCTTT TRBJ1-1 TRBV6-6 . .
CASSLVGDRGLAAFF TGTGCCAGCAGCTTGGTGGGGGACAGGGGGCTTGCAGCTTTCTTT TRBJ1-1 TRBV5-4 . TRBD1
CASRAGLARFTQYF TGTGCCAGCCGTGCGGGACTAGCGCGCTTTACGCAGTATTTT TRBJ2-3 TRBV7-2 . TRBD2
CASSQEDITYQETQYF TGTGCCAGCAGCCAAGAGGACATAACCTACCAAGAGACCCAGTACTTC TRBJ2-5 TRBV4-2 . .
CASSQTGTLTNNYGYTF TGTGCCAGCTCGCAGACAGGGACCCTGACGAATAACTATGGCTACACCTTC TRBJ1-2 TRBV18 . TRBD1
CASRPANQFGYTF TGTGCCAGCAGACCTGCGAATCAATTTGGCTACACCTTC TRBJ1-2 TRBV2 . .
CASSSNSYEQYF TGTGCCAGCAGTTCAAATTCCTACGAGCAGTACTTC TRBJ2-7 TRBV28 . .
CASSPPSSLDTQYF TGTGCCAGCTCACCACCCAGTTCATTAGATACGCAGTATTTT TRBJ2-3 TRBV18 . .
CASSPHGSAKDTQYF TGTGCCAGCAGCCCGCACGGTAGCGCTAAGGATACGCAGTATTTT TRBJ2-3 TRBV28 . .
CASSDDPETSDYEQYF TGTGCCAGCAGTGACGACCCCGAGACTAGCGACTACGAGCAGTACTTC TRBJ2-7 TRBV6-4 . TRBD2
CASSSRTSGYKETQYF TGTGCCAGCAGTTCCCGGACTAGCGGGTATAAAGAGACCCAGTACTTC TRBJ2-5 TRBV27 . TRBD2